A selection of T cell receptor beta chains follows, all from one sample in a study of blood T cells in healthy people across ages. TCRdb reprocessed the 5' RACE reads with MiXCR, giving one entry per CDR3 protein. The sample records about 1.6 million distinct CDR3 sequences, about 31% being singletons. Input material: blood. Source of these receptors: a woman aged 30 to 39 in good health. Each CDR3 is given with its conserved first and last residue. Fields, in order: J gene, V gene, D gene, clone size, CDR3 DNA, CDR3 protein. The D gene is left open where the match is weak. For some rows the clone size is stated as once, few or many, or as a class when expanded; others skip it.

j_gene: TRBJ2-5; v_gene: TRBV12-3/TRBV12-4; d_gene: NA; abundance: few; CDR3nt: TGTGCCAGCAGTTTCGGGCACGGAGAGACCCAGTACTTC; CDR3aa: CASSFGHGETQYF
j_gene: TRBJ1-3; v_gene: TRBV10-3; d_gene: NA; abundance: NA; CDR3nt: TGTGCCATCAGTGACCCCACGGTGTCTGGAAACACCATATATTTT; CDR3aa: CAISDPTVSGNTIYF
j_gene: TRBJ2-3; v_gene: TRBV20-1; d_gene: TRBD2; abundance: few; CDR3nt: TGCAGTACAACGTCCGGGACTAGCGGGCACTCCCCGGGCGGCGGGCAGTATTTT; CDR3aa: CSTTSGTSGHSPGGGQYF
j_gene: TRBJ2-3; v_gene: TRBV4-1; d_gene: TRBD2; abundance: NA; CDR3nt: TGCGCCAGCAGCCAAGTTAGGCTAGCGGGGGGGCAAGATACGCGGTATTTT; CDR3aa: CASSQVRLAGGQDTRYF
j_gene: TRBJ2-3; v_gene: TRBV10-3; d_gene: NA; abundance: NA; CDR3nt: TGTGCCATCAGCCAAGGACGGACTAGCACAGATACGCAGTATTTT; CDR3aa: CAISQGRTSTDTQYF
j_gene: TRBJ2-1; v_gene: TRBV28; d_gene: TRBD1; abundance: NA; CDR3nt: TGTGCCAGCAGTTCTTGGGGACAGGGGAAGGGTGAGCAGTTCTTC; CDR3aa: CASSSWGQGKGEQFF
j_gene: TRBJ2-6; v_gene: TRBV28; d_gene: NA; abundance: NA; CDR3nt: TGTGCCAGCACCATGGGGGGAGCTGGGGCCAACGTCCTGACTTTC; CDR3aa: CASTMGGAGANVLTF
j_gene: TRBJ1-5; v_gene: TRBV7-8; d_gene: TRBD1; abundance: NA; CDR3nt: TGTGCCAGCAGCTTAGGGGACAGGGTTCAGCCCCAGCATTTT; CDR3aa: CASSLGDRVQPQHF
j_gene: TRBJ2-7; v_gene: TRBV6-1; d_gene: TRBD1; abundance: many; CDR3nt: TGTGCCAGCAGTCGGACAGGGGGCAACAAAACGCCCTACGAGCAGTACTTC; CDR3aa: CASSRTGGNKTPYEQYF
j_gene: TRBJ2-7; v_gene: TRBV5-1; d_gene: NA; abundance: few; CDR3nt: TGCGCCAGCAGCGGCCGGGAACCCTCCTACGAGCAGTACTTC; CDR3aa: CASSGREPSYEQYF
j_gene: TRBJ1-1; v_gene: TRBV20-1; d_gene: NA; abundance: NA; CDR3nt: TGCAGTGCTAGAGGTGGTCGGGCGAACACTGAAGCTTTCTTT; CDR3aa: CSARGGRANTEAFF
j_gene: TRBJ1-4; v_gene: TRBV5-1; d_gene: NA; abundance: few; CDR3nt: TGCGCCAGCAGCTTAAACGCGGTCGTTACTAATGAAAAACTGTTTTTT; CDR3aa: CASSLNAVVTNEKLFF
j_gene: TRBJ2-3; v_gene: TRBV28; d_gene: NA; abundance: few; CDR3nt: TGTGCCAGCAGTTTTGTTAGCAGCACAGATACGCAGTATTTT; CDR3aa: CASSFVSSTDTQYF
j_gene: TRBJ2-5; v_gene: TRBV9; d_gene: NA; abundance: NA; CDR3nt: TGTGCCAGCAGCGTAGGAGCTAGCGATAATCAAGAGGCCCAGTACTTC; CDR3aa: CASSVGASDNQEAQYF
j_gene: TRBJ2-3; v_gene: TRBV3-1; d_gene: TRBD2; abundance: few; CDR3nt: TGTGCCAGCAGCCAAGGAGCGGGGGGGGATACGCAGTATTTT; CDR3aa: CASSQGAGGDTQYF
j_gene: TRBJ1-4; v_gene: TRBV4-1; d_gene: NA; abundance: few; CDR3nt: TGCGCCAGCAGCCAAGAAAAGGAGGAAAAACTGTTTTTT; CDR3aa: CASSQEKEEKLFF
j_gene: TRBJ1-5; v_gene: TRBV4-2; d_gene: TRBD1; abundance: NA; CDR3nt: TGTGCCAGCAGCCAAGAGGGACAGGGGGGTCAGCCCCAGCATTTT; CDR3aa: CASSQEGQGGQPQHF
j_gene: TRBJ2-7; v_gene: TRBV3-1; d_gene: TRBD1; abundance: many; CDR3nt: TGTGCCAGCAGCCCCCGGGACAGGGGGCGTGAGCAGTACTTC; CDR3aa: CASSPRDRGREQYF
j_gene: TRBJ2-3; v_gene: TRBV28; d_gene: TRBD1; abundance: few; CDR3nt: TGTGCCAGCAGCTCCAGGGGGATAAGCACAGATACGCAGTATTTT; CDR3aa: CASSSRGISTDTQYF
j_gene: TRBJ1-1; v_gene: TRBV5-1; d_gene: TRBD1; abundance: NA; CDR3nt: TGCGCCAGCAAGGACAGGGCCCTGAACACTGAAGCTTTCTTT; CDR3aa: CASKDRALNTEAFF
j_gene: TRBJ2-1; v_gene: TRBV20-1; d_gene: NA; abundance: NA; CDR3nt: TGCAGTGCTAGCTCGGAGATACGGGCTAATGAGCAGTTCTTC; CDR3aa: CSASSEIRANEQFF
j_gene: TRBJ1-2; v_gene: TRBV4-1; d_gene: NA; abundance: NA; CDR3nt: TGCGCCAGCAACCAAGGTTTTACTGGCTACACCTTC; CDR3aa: CASNQGFTGYTF